This TCR beta chain was identified in a study of T cell changes during pregnancy in multiple sclerosis. Germline CDR1 is SGHVS and CDR2 is FQNEAQ. Trimming pared 1 base from V and 6 bases from J, leaving 7 bases between. The CDR3 sequence is 13 residues long. Profiled with immunoSEQ multiplex PCR; TCRdb holds only in-frame clones, not every one. The profile covers about 20,000 clones, with around nine tenths appearing a single time and around 20% taken by the ten largest. Source: CD8+ T cells from peripheral blood mononuclear cells, taken after pregnancy. The chain couples TRBV7-8 to TRBJ2-4, with D unclear. This clonotype originated in a female donor in good health, enrolled as a control in a pregnancy study. CDR3 nucleotide sequence: TGTGCCAGCAGCTTAGATCTCGGAAACATTCAGTACTTC. Translation: CASSLDLGNIQYF.